This TCR beta chain derives from a study of T cell repertoires in cytomegalovirus infection. Background on the study: CMV epitopes, recently identified HLA-C-restricted and well-studied HLA-B-restricted, were used. Indications came from public TCR beta signatures; they pointed to CMV infection and to a matching HLA type. Study-level points and caveats: Identification of carriers of CMV plus the relevant HLA was performed using cumulative public TCR beta family frequency.

This CDR3 is built from 15 residues. V lost 1 base, J lost 4 bases, and 6 bases stayed unmatched. CDR1 and CDR2 (germline): MNHNS, SASEGT. TCRdb called the reads again in MiXCR, with one record for every CDR3 protein. The sample contains about 110,000 distinct CDR3 sequences, about 40% of which appear only once. About this clonotype: Its matching antigen is unknown.

V gene TRBV6-1 combines with J gene TRBJ1-1, with 7 bases that match TRBD1. This material consisted of CD8+ T cells from cultured PBMCs, taken from culture after CMV antigen stimulation. The TCR comes from a human donor in good health (CMV status not recorded). Some clones in this sample may be carry-over from other donors' samples. CDR3 in DNA: TGTGCCAGCAGTGAAGGACAGGGTTTGGCCACTGAAGCTTTCTTT. It translates to CASSEGQGLATEAFF.